This section outlines one TCR beta chain sequence together with its context. Its antigen remains unidentified. Base-call qualities are not available, and no considerably larger clone is one nucleotide away. Sequencer: Illumina NovaSeq 6000. cDNA libraries for TCRalpha and TCRbeta were prepared by 5'RACE using constant-segment primers, with sample barcodes and unique molecular identifiers added. RNA was extracted from every sample with Trizol reagent. The libraries were amplified in two PCR steps, and the second step added a second sample barcode and Illumina TruSeq adapters. Libraries were sequenced on an Illumina NovaSeq with 2 x 150 bp paired-end reads. Under the source paper's analysis protocol: With migec v1.2.7, reads were demultiplexed and then collapsed into UMI-guided consensus sequences. Using mixcr v2.1.11, the UMI consensuses were aligned to TRA and TRB V and J templates and assembled into clonotypes. A clonotype was counted as expanded or contracted only when both edgeR and NoisET called the clonotype significant, with the noise models trained on biological replicates. For edgeR calls, the cutoffs were a false discovery rate-adjusted p below 0.01 and a log2 fold-change threshold of 1. As an exploratory analysis of dynamics, PCA with hierarchical clustering was applied to max-normalized trajectories of the 1000 most abundant clonotypes. The CD4 or CD8 phenotype of responding clones was assigned using the separately sequenced CD4+ and CD8+ repertoires. Using fastp at Q25 and MiXCR, TCRdb reprocessed the public reads and kept productive beta chains. Rows are unified per CDR3 protein, each entry keeping the most common DNA and genes. The V and J calls, along with clone size, are taken from TCRdb and not from the paper's own processing. The sample data list roughly 410,000 distinct CDR3 sequences, and roughly 24% of these were observed just once. Roughly 8.9% of the sample belongs to the ten largest clones.

This record belongs to a study of T-cell memory formation after mild COVID-19 (dated by TCRdb to the early 2020s). For the study in its entirety: TCR sequence clusters from the two donors were largely donor specific. In a couple of donors, T-cell clones that expanded and contracted after mild COVID-19 were followed by sequencing TCRalpha and TCRbeta repertoires longitudinally. The cohort was made up of two young adult volunteers, one female and one male, who were previously healthy.

Ficoll-Paque density gradient centrifugation was the method used to isolate PBMCs. The paper as a whole reports these results and caveats: Contracting CD4+ clones were found mainly in CM and EM memory subsets, while CD8+ clones were enriched in EMRA. Only a couple of mild cases were covered in the study, and larger cohorts including severe cases with pre-infection samples were considered necessary. Some responding clones were found in pre-infection memory, which suggests that pre-existing cross-reactive memory T cells took part in the SARS-CoV-2 response. From day 15 to 85, contracting clones showed balanced CD4/CD8 phenotypes, whereas a second wave of clones that expanded from day 15 to 37 leaned towards CD4+. Whether the second-wave clones peaking on day 37 were SARS-CoV-2 specific was not confirmed.

The germline ends are 13 bases apart after V is trimmed by 1 base and J by 3 bases. The CDR3 runs 15 amino acids, cysteine and phenylalanine included. Only CDR3 DNA is held: 45 bases, read in frame from base 1. From the germline V gene, CDR1 is SGHVS and CDR2 is FQNEAQ. Sequencing was done on a sample of PBMCs or a T cell subset sorted from them (not recorded which). The rearrangement combines TRBV7-8 with TRBJ2-7; TRBD1 could be the D gene, as 5 bases match. This TCR was sampled from an adult woman who had mild COVID-19 (a few samples of this study predate the infection). The sample titles of this study are shuffled in the database, so cell type and time point are left out; the donor was told from shared clones. This receptor carries the CDR3 CASSLGQGPYYEQYF. The DNA sequence is given as TGTGCCAGCAGCTTAGGTCAGGGTCCGTACTACGAGCAGTACTTC. The variable domain in full, with residues beyond the CDR3 obtained from the reference TRBV7-8 and TRBJ2-7 genes, is GAGVSQSPRYKVAKRGQDVALRCDPISGHVSLFWYQQALGQGPEFLTYFQNEAQLDKSGLPSDRFFAERPEGSVSTLKIQRTQQEDSAVYLCASSLGQGPYYEQYFGPGTRLTVT.